This T cell receptor beta chain is drawn from a study of OX40 agonist ivuxolimab in advanced cancers. In the study overall: Ivuxolimab was an agonistic, fully human IgG2 monoclonal antibody directed against OX40 (CD134), a costimulatory receptor. Intravenous ivuxolimab was administered to patients every 2 weeks at six dose levels: 0.01, 0.1, 0.3, 1.5, 3 and 10 mg/kg. Among the 52 dose-escalation patients, around 19 had hepatocellular carcinoma, approximately 15 melanoma, 9 renal cell carcinoma and 9 head and neck cancer. In the dose-escalation cohort, 82.7% of patients were male, and the mean age was approximately 60 years, with a range of roughly 20 to 85. Patients were allowed to have had prior anti-PD-1, anti-PD-L1 or anti-CTLA-4 therapy, and 40% of the dose-escalation patients had been treated with checkpoint inhibitors. Partial responses occurred in three dose-escalation patients: two with cutaneous melanoma and one with hepatocellular carcinoma. Peripheral TCRbeta sequencing aimed to test whether ivuxolimab altered TCR sequence diversity and caused clonal T-cell expansion. The monotherapy dose-escalation portion (N of about 49 patients) of the phase I ivuxolimab trial is reported in the paper. What the work shows at the level of the full study, not this receptor alone: Low levels of normalized T-cell clonal expansion were also seen in some patients who did not respond. The antigen specificity of the clonally expanded peripheral T cells was not determined. In the 0.1-3.0 mg/kg groups, partial responders were among the patients with the lowest normalized peripheral clonal expansion, particularly in CD8+ T cells. On average, CD8+ T cells showed more expanded clones than CD4+ T cells after ivuxolimab. At doses from 0.1 to 3.0 mg/kg, clonal expansion was seen in both CD4+ and CD8+ blood T cells between baseline and week 6.

The CDR3 goes from the cysteine to the phenylalanine over 16 residues. This entry keeps only the CDR3 DNA: 48 bases, framed from base 1. V and J lose 0 bases and 2 bases, and a span of 14 bases separates them. From the germline V gene, CDR1 is KGHSH and CDR2 is LQKENI. The trial excluded patients who had a history of autoimmune disease or who were on systemic immunosuppression. Peripheral blood for TCR sequencing was drawn from every dose cohort at baseline, at cycle 4 day 1 and at cycle 7 day 1. The samples were drawn from a first-in-human, open-label, multicenter phase I dose-escalation trial of ivuxolimab. Adults with locally advanced or metastatic melanoma, renal cell carcinoma, hepatocellular carcinoma or head and neck squamous cell carcinoma were enrolled in the trial. Before TCR sequencing, CD4+ T cells and CD8+ T cells from peripheral blood were sorted into separate populations. Genomic DNA was isolated from the sorted cells so that the TCRbeta CDR3 region could be sequenced. The immunoSEQ Assay was used for sequencing of TCRbeta CDR3 regions. The table was pulled from immuneACCESS by TCRdb, which kept in-frame rearrangements only. Such tables lose some clones; where checked, under half of the loss comes from unresolved V genes, and the rest has no known cause. The sample has 79,000 or so clones on record, about 90% of them singletons. The ten most abundant clones make up around 1.7% of the sample.

Note on this clone: It lacks a known antigen. It has no much larger one-base neighbor in the sample; base qualities were not kept.

This chain joins TRBV18 to TRBJ2-7; TRBD1 is possibly the D segment (5 matching bases). This TCR derives from an adult with an advanced solid tumor such as melanoma, head and neck, liver or kidney cancer. The sequencing used CD4+ or CD8+ T cells sorted from blood, collected in a trial of the OX40 agonist ivuxolimab. Here the CDR3 is given as CASSPPPYRNTYEQYF. The DNA sequence is given as TGTGCCAGCTCACCACCTCCTTACAGGAACACCTACGAGCAGTACTTC.